These 7 T cell receptor beta chains originate from one sample sequenced in a study of siplizumab effects on memory and regulatory T cells. Here immunoSEQ multiplex PCR was the method, and the copy in TCRdb shows in-frame clones only, minus some. Among around 95,000 clones listed, about nine tenths were seen once. Sequencing was done on a sample of CD4+ T cells sorted from blood. The receptors derive from a human donor in good health.

The V call is TRBV13, the J call TRBJ2-1; no firm D call. The germline V gene has CDR1 PRHDT and CDR2 FYEKMQ (reference sequence). CDR3 length equals 11 residues. Trimming pared 1 base from V and 10 bases from J, leaving 5 bases between. CDR3 in DNA: TGTGCCAGCAGCTTAGCGGACGAGCAGTTCTTC. It yields the protein CASSLADEQFF.

J is TRBJ2-5 and V is TRBV28, with D unresolved. The CDR3 has 14 residues. CDR1 MDHEN and CDR2 SYDVKM come from the germline V gene. V was clipped by 2 bases and J by 5 bases, with 12 bases between them. CDR3: CASSLDALGETQYF. The CDR3 DNA sequence: TGTGCCAGCAGTTTAGATGCACTCGGGGAGACCCAGTACTTC.

CDR3 sequence (DNA): TGTGCCAGCCCGGGACCCCCCCTCTACAATGAGCAGTTCTTC. Protein product: CASPGPPLYNEQFF. The chain is built from TRBV2 and TRBJ2-1; TRBD1 or TRBD2 may be the D gene (5 bases each). This CDR3 region has 14 residues. Germline CDR1 SNHLY, CDR2 FYNNEI. Trimming cost V 8 bases and J 3 bases, with 14 bases left between them. Together with reference TRBV2 and TRBJ2-1, the CDR3 gives the full variable domain: EPEVTQTPSHQVTQMGQEVILRCVPISNHLYFYWYRQILGQKVEFLVSFYNNEISEKSEIFDDQFSVERPDGSNFTLKIRSTKLEDSAMYFCASPGPPLYNEQFFGPGTRLTVL.

The rearrangement joins TRBV10-3 to TRBJ2-1; 10 nucleotides match TRBD2. CDR1 is ENHRY, CDR2 SYGVKD, per germline. Trimming removed 2 bases from V and 8 bases from J; junction bases left unmatched: 6. CDR3 length equals 15 residues. CDR3 nucleotides: TGTGCCATCAGTGAGGTTGCTAGCGGGGGTGATGAGCAGTTCTTC. Protein product: CAISEVASGGDEQFF.

The gene calls are TRBV6-1 and TRBJ1-6; 7 nucleotides agree with TRBD1. CDR3 length: 15 amino acids. The J segment lost 5 bases and the V segment lost 6 bases, leaving 7 bases of the junction unmatched. Germline-derived CDR1 and CDR2 are MNHNS and SASEGT. CDR3 loop: CASRPQGPHNSPLHF. DNA of the CDR3: TGTGCCAGCAGACCACAGGGGCCCCATAATTCACCCCTCCACTTT.

The rearrangement uses TRBV11-3 and TRBJ1-1, with TRBD1 as a possible D gene (5 bases). CDR3 length: 14 residues. With 1 base removed from V and 1 base from J, the gap between germline ends came to 7 bases. CDR1 and CDR2 from the germline V gene are SGHNT and YENEEA. This CDR3 reads CASSLGQGNTEAFF. The CDR3, as DNA: TGTGCCAGCAGCTTAGGGCAGGGGAACACTGAAGCTTTCTTT.

A single count supports this clone. At one boundary the junction diverges from the germline segment, which might be a read error. The chain couples TRBV23-1 to TRBJ2-7; unclear D gene. TRBV23-1 is assigned to the ORF class and has an uncertain function. The CDR3 is made up of 15 amino acids. The DNA for the CDR3 is TGCGCCAGCAGTCACACCAGGTCAGGTATCTACGAGCAGCACTTC. Its protein product is CASSHTRSGIYEQHF.